One and the same sample provided the 17 T cell receptor beta chains below, sequenced in a study of shared clonotypes between healthy human individuals. Selected positively for CCR7 and CD45RO-negative, naive CD8 cells excluded terminally differentiated effector memory CD45RA+ cells. Data came from immunoSEQ multiplex PCR; TCRdb stores just in-frame clones and leaves some out. This repertoire shows under 600,000 clones, roughly 98% found once; its top ten account for roughly 0.29%. The sample was naive CD8+ T cells sorted from blood. Receptor source: a man between 25 and 39 years old in good health.

V and J are TRBV6-1 and TRBJ2-7; 12 positions match TRBD1. CDR3 length: 15 residues. Per the germline V gene, CDR1 is MNHNS and CDR2 is SASEGT. V was clipped by 3 bases and J by 4 bases; unmatched bases: 4. The CDR3: CASSDGTGGRYEQYF. In DNA, the CDR3 is TGTGCCAGCAGTGACGGGACAGGGGGCAGGTACGAGCAGTACTTC.

V gene TRBV6-1 combines with J gene TRBJ2-5; 7 nucleotides agree with TRBD1. CDR1 MNHNS and CDR2 SASEGT come from the germline V gene. With 1 base clipped from V and 2 bases from J, the junction kept 4 bases outside the gene matches. There are 15 residues in the CDR3. The CDR3 bases are TGTGCCAGCAGTGAAGACAGGGGTGTGCAAGAGACCCAGTACTTC. Protein: CASSEDRGVQETQYF.

The rearrangement uses TRBV6-1 and TRBJ1-2; D remains ambiguous. V lost 2 bases and J 0 bases, leaving 7 bases between the germline ends. The CDR3 length is 14 residues. The V gene's germline CDR1 is MNHNS and CDR2 SASEGT. The CDR3, as DNA: TGTGCCAGCAGTGAATTGACGGCTAACTATGGCTACACCTTC. The encoded protein is CASSELTANYGYTF.

The rearrangement links TRBV15 to TRBJ2-5; tentatively, D is TRBD1 (6 bases). V was clipped by 8 bases and J by 2 bases, with 15 bases between them. The CDR3 is 14 residues long. Germline CDR1 LNHNV, CDR2 YYDKDF (reference sequence). The DNA of the CDR3 is TGTGCCACCGGGACAAGGGGCTATCAAGAGACCCAGTACTTC. It yields the protein CATGTRGYQETQYF. Complete variable domain (other parts from reference TRBV15 and TRBJ2-5): DAMVIQNPRYQVTQFGKPVTLSCSQTLNHNVMYWYQQKSSQAPKLLFHYYDKDFNNEADTPDNFQSRRPNTSFCFLDIRSPGLGDTAMYLCATGTRGYQETQYFGPGTRLLVL.

The rearrangement joins TRBV14 to TRBJ2-1; a possible D gene is TRBD2 (6 bases). V was cut by 4 bases and J by 9 bases, with 10 bases left in between. The CDR3 has 12 residues. Germline V CDR1 and CDR2: SGHDN, FVKESK. The CDR3 DNA sequence: TGTGCCAGCAGCCCTGGACTACCTGAGCAGTTCTTC. The encoded protein is CASSPGLPEQFF.

This clone was seen just once. The V gene is TRBV28, the J gene TRBJ2-7; 9 bases map to TRBD2. Germline V CDR1 and CDR2: MDHEN, SYDVKM. There are 20 residues in the CDR3. V dropped 6 bases and J dropped 3; count of bases not matched to a gene: 24. DNA of the CDR3: TGTGCCAGCAGGCCCAACCCCCCATTGCGTAGCGGGAGTAACTTCTACGAGCAGTACTTC. It translates to CASRPNPPLRSGSNFYEQYF.

The V call is TRBV9, the J call TRBJ2-7; D may correspond to TRBD1 or TRBD2 (5 bases each). The germline V gene encodes CDR1 SGDLS and CDR2 YYNGEE. Trimming stripped 4 bases from V and 3 bases from J, with 14 bases between. The CDR3 loop spans 14 amino acids. CDR3 coding DNA: TGTGCCAGCAGCCCCCGGGGACCATACTACGAGCAGTACTTC. This sequence encodes CASSPRGPYYEQYF. The full variable domain, completed using reference TRBV9 and TRBJ2-7, is DSGVTQTPKHLITATGQRVTLRCSPRSGDLSVYWYQQSLDQGLQFLIQYYNGEERAKGNILERFSAQQFPDLHSELNLSSLELGDSALYFCASSPRGPYYEQYFGPGTRLTVT.

This sequence joins TRBV4-1 and TRBJ1-5; a weak D match, TRBD1 (5 bases). Trimming removed 1 base from V and 3 bases from J, with 10 bases in between. This CDR3 region has 15 residues. Germline V gene data show CDR1 as MGHRA and CDR2 as YSYEKL. CDR3 sequence reads: CASSQGGRANQPQHF. The CDR3 DNA follows: TGCGCCAGCAGCCAAGGGGGACGGGCCAATCAGCCCCAGCATTTT.

The chain carries TRBV19 and TRBJ1-1; the match to TRBD1 covers 8 bases. The V segment lost 3 bases and the J segment 5 bases; nucleotides outside the gene matches: 5. Germline V gives CDR1 LNHDA, CDR2 SQIVND (reference sequence). CDR3 size: 14 residues. The CDR3 sequence is CASSIYRGVTEAFF. As DNA, the CDR3 is TGTGCCAGTAGTATTTACAGGGGGGTTACTGAAGCTTTCTTT. Looking up the rest from reference TRBV19 and TRBJ1-1 gives the full variable domain: DGGITQSPKYLFRKEGQNVTLSCEQNLNHDAMYWYRQDPGQGLRLIYYSQIVNDFQKGDIAEGYSVSREKKESFPLTVTSAQKNPTAFYLCASSIYRGVTEAFFGQGTRLTVV.

The DNA for the CDR3 is TGTGCCAGCAGCTTCAGGGTGTTAGGGGAGACCCAGTACTTC. Translating it yields CASSFRVLGETQYF. The chain is built from TRBV7-2 and TRBJ2-5; a possible D gene is TRBD1 (5 bases). V gave up 3 bases and J gave up 5 bases, with 13 bases separating them. CDR1 and CDR2 from the germline V gene are SGHTA and FQGNSA. The CDR3 extends over 14 amino acids.

V is TRBV6-1 and J is TRBJ2-6, with 11 bases fitting TRBD1. The ends lost 2 bases at V and 0 bases at J; junction bases unmatched: 3. CDR3 length equals 18 residues. Germline assignment: CDR1 MNHNS and CDR2 SASEGT. CDR3 DNA sequence: TGTGCCAGCAGTGAACCCGGACAGGGGGCCTCTGGGGCCAACGTCCTGACTTTC. It specifies CASSEPGQGASGANVLTF.

This chain connects TRBV28 to TRBJ1-1; D may be TRBD1 (6 bases). The V and J ends lost 4 bases and 4 bases respectively, with 13 bases between them. CDR1 is MDHEN and CDR2 is SYDVKM in the germline V gene. The CDR3 totals 14 residues. Here the CDR3 reads CASSSTGRGTEAFF. The CDR3 bases are TGTGCCAGCAGTTCCACAGGGCGTGGCACTGAAGCTTTCTTT.

This chain links TRBV29-1 with TRBJ2-5; D gene ambiguous. CDR3 length: 11 amino acids. Trimming shortened V by 3 bases and J by 2 bases, and 4 bases separated the two germline ends. Germline CDR1 SQVTM, CDR2 ANQGSEA. CDR3 DNA: TGCAGCGTTGAGTTGCAAGAGACCCAGTACTTC. This codes for CSVELQETQYF. Complete variable domain (other parts from reference TRBV29-1 and TRBJ2-5): SAVISQKPSRDICQRGTSLTIQCQVDSQVTMMFWYRQQPGQSLTLIATANQGSEATYESGFVIDKFPISRPNLTFSTLTVSNMSPEDSSIYLCSVELQETQYFGPGTRLLVL.

In nucleotides, the CDR3 is TGCAGCGGATTACAGGGGACACGAACGAACACCGGGGAGCTGTTTTTT. Encoded protein: CSGLQGTRTNTGELFF. The V and J genes are TRBV29-1 and TRBJ2-2; 7 nucleotides align to TRBD1. Germline V gene lookup returns CDR1 SQVTM and CDR2 ANQGSEA. This CDR3 is 16 amino acids long. J gave up 0 bases and V 7 bases, and 11 bases lay outside the gene matches.

This chain uses TRBV29-1 with TRBJ2-7; 10 bases fit TRBD1. CDR1 is SQVTM, CDR2 ANQGSEA, per germline. This CDR3 is built from 14 residues. V was clipped by 4 bases and J by 3 bases; unmatched bases: 6. The CDR3 nucleotides read TGCAGCGTTGTTCGAAGGGACAGGGGCTACGAGCAGTACTTC. Residues: CSVVRRDRGYEQYF.

The rearrangement links TRBV7-8 to TRBJ2-7; a weak D match, TRBD2 (6 bases). In germline, CDR1 is SGHVS, CDR2 FQNEAQ. Trimming left V 4 bases short and J 0 bases short, with 13 bases between. CDR3 length: 15 amino acids. CDR3 DNA: TGTGCCAGCAGCTACGGCGGGACGAGCTCCTACGAGCAGTACTTC. Residues: CASSYGGTSSYEQYF.

This chain joins TRBV4-1 and TRBJ1-2; D might be TRBD1 (6 bases). CDR3 size: 12 residues. Trimming removed 3 bases at V and 7 bases at J, with 9 bases between. Germline values: CDR1 MGHRA, CDR2 YSYEKL. CDR3 DNA sequence: TGCGCCAGCAGCCAGGGGGCCGGTGGCTACACCTTC. This sequence encodes CASSQGAGGYTF.